The 8 T cell receptor beta chains reported below all come from one sample, sequenced in a study of blood T cell repertoires in COVID-19 (dated by TCRdb to about 2020). Library construction relied on the immunoSEQ multiplex PCR assay. TCRdb carries this immuneACCESS record with in-frame sequences only. Its versions omit some clonotypes, under half of them owing to an unresolved V gene in the studies checked, with the rest unexplained. The sample includes hundreds of thousands of clones, with around 80% observed a single time. Of the sample, about 5.7% is held by the ten largest clones. Sequenced material: peripheral blood. Receptors were obtained from a man aged 80 or over with acute or convalescent COVID-19.

The chain uses TRBV11-2 and TRBJ2-7; tentative D call: TRBD1 (6 bases). With 2 bases removed from V and 2 bases from J, the gap between germline ends came to 13 bases. The CDR3 covers 15 residues. The germline V gene encodes CDR1 SGHAT and CDR2 FQNNGV. CDR3 DNA: TGTGCCAGCAGCTTATCCCCTGGGACAACCTACGAGCAGTACTTC. Residues: CASSLSPGTTYEQYF.

The J gene is TRBJ2-7, the V gene TRBV6-5; TRBD1 agrees at 10 bases. V was pared by 3 bases and J by 4 bases, with 3 bases of the junction left unmatched. The CDR3 is 14 amino acids. Germline values: CDR1 MNHEY, CDR2 SVGAGI. The CDR3 DNA reads TGTGCCAGCAGTTATCGGGGACAGGGGTACGAGCAGTACTTC. This codes for CASSYRGQGYEQYF.

On this clone: One end of the junction is discordant with germline, which a read error may explain. The V call is TRBV12-3 or TRBV12-4, the J call TRBJ1-2; possible D gene TRBD1, 5 bases. CDR3 length: 13 residues. The CDR3 loop reads CASRLDSHYGYTF. The CDR3 nucleotides are TGTGCCAGCAGGTTAGACAGCCACTATGGCTACACCTTC.

This clone was recorded once. The V gene is TRBV11-2, the J gene TRBJ2-5; 7 bases are a match to TRBD1. Germline CDR1 is SGHAT and CDR2 is FQNNGV. J was trimmed by 2 bases and V by 0 bases; bases with no gene match: 3. This CDR3 region has 15 residues. The CDR3 coding sequence is TGTGCCAGCAGCTTAGAGGGACAGCCGCAAGAGACCCAGTACTTC. Residues: CASSLEGQPQETQYF.

The J gene is TRBJ2-7, the V gene TRBV7-8, with D maybe TRBD1 (5 bases). Trimming took 4 bases from V and 4 from J, leaving 17 bases between them. Germline V CDR1 and CDR2: SGHVS, FQNEAQ. The CDR3 sequence is 15 residues long. CDR3 nucleotides: TGTGCCAGCAGCTCCGACAGTCAGGGAAATTACGAGCAGTACTTC. It is translated as CASSSDSQGNYEQYF.

This chain links TRBV2 with TRBJ2-3; TRBD1 agrees at 7 bases. This CDR3 has 16 amino acids. With 3 bases clipped from V and 6 bases from J, the junction kept 12 bases outside the gene matches. CDR1 is SNHLY, CDR2 FYNNEI, per germline. The DNA for the CDR3 is TGTGCCAGCAGTGAGACACAGGGGTTCATTATGGATACGCAGTATTTT. Its protein is CASSETQGFIMDTQYF. The full variable domain, with the rest looked up from reference TRBV2 and TRBJ2-3, is EPEVTQTPSHQVTQMGQEVILRCVPISNHLYFYWYRQILGQKVEFLVSFYNNEISEKSEIFDDQFSVERPDGSNFTLKIRSTKLEDSAMYFCASSETQGFIMDTQYFGPGTRLTVL.

The genes are TRBV3-1 (or the pseudogene TRBV3-2) and TRBJ2-7, with TRBD2 identical over 8 bases. CDR1 LGHDT and CDR2 YNNKEL come from the germline V gene (reference sequence). The CDR3 spans 15 residues. The ends lost 1 base at V and 2 bases at J; junction bases unmatched: 4. CDR3 in DNA: TGTGCCAGCAGCCAAGCTTACGGGGGGGCCTACGAGCAGTACTTC. Protein sequence: CASSQAYGGAYEQYF.

The chain couples TRBV21-1 to TRBJ1-5; whether TRBD1, the table's D call, matches the DNA was not checked. TRBV21-1 corresponds to a pseudogene. The CDR3 has 15 residues. CDR3 nucleotides: TGTGCCGGAGAGAGGGGACAGTATAGCAATCAGCCCCAGCATTTT. Protein product: CAGERGQYSNQPQHF.